By share, the clone carrying this T cell receptor beta chain ranks as medium-sized. Its antigen is currently unknown. Time point: patch test 2, 6 weeks after DPC sensitization. Treatment noted: therapeutic diphenylcyclopropenone sensitization with weekly scalp DPC. Every donor had alopecia and was 18 to 70 years old; all were suitable for DPC. Unfractionated whole blood was the source from which total RNA was extracted. TCRdb used MiXCR to reprocess the RACE reads, holding one entry per CDR3 protein. In the table there are approximately 80,000 distinct CDR3 sequences, under 11% of which are singletons. The data stem from a study of human T cells and chemical hapten exposure. About the study: Enrolled patients were predominantly female and had alopecia areata, totalis or universalis.

Study-level points and caveats: Controls had significantly fewer large CDR3 similarity clusters than were formed by expanded TCRs.

V lost 7 bases to trimming and J lost 6 bases, with 19 bases between them. The CDR3 is 15 residues long. Per germline, CDR1 LNHDA and CDR2 SQIVND (reference sequence). The sequencing used whole blood, collected in connection with sensitization to the hapten diphenylcyclopropenone (DPC). The rearrangement links TRBV19 to TRBJ2-1; the D gene is possibly TRBD2 (6 bases). This sequence was found in a woman aged 50 to 60 with alopecia areata. Some clones in this sample may be carry-over from other donors' samples. CDR3 bases: TGTGCCAGTAACCCCGGGGCGGGGTCCGCCAATGAGCAGTTCTTC. Translated: CASNPGAGSANEQFF.